This TCR beta chain was sequenced in a study of blood T cell repertoires in COVID-19. Study information: Sources were T cells, B-cell-depleted T cells, or PBMCs; the material itself was cDNA or gDNA.

Generated by immunoSEQ multiplex PCR, the TCRdb table keeps only in-frame clones and is missing some. The profile shows 95,000 to 110,000 clones, around 89% of them singletons. In germline, CDR1 is LGHDT, CDR2 YNNKEL (reference sequence). Unmatched junction bases numbered 5, after V lost 3 bases and J lost 7 bases. The CDR3 sequence is 16 residues long. Sequencing used peripheral blood. The chain combines TRBV3-1 (or the pseudogene TRBV3-2) with TRBJ2-1; TRBD2 aligns across 14 bases. This sequence originates from a woman in her sixties or seventies with acute or convalescent COVID-19. The CDR3 loop is CASSQAGTSGSNEQFF. Here the CDR3 DNA reads TGTGCCAGCAGCCAGGCCGGGACTAGCGGGAGTAATGAGCAGTTCTTC.